This TCR beta chain was sequenced for a study of blood T cell repertoires in COVID-19. Background on the study: PBMCs, B-cell-depleted T cells, or T cells were the source of the cDNA or gDNA that made up the material.

Unmatched junction bases numbered 13, after V lost 4 bases and J lost 9 bases. Germline V lookup: CDR1 SGHDT, CDR2 YYEEEE. CDR3 size: 16 residues. Using immunoSEQ multiplex PCR, the repertoire was profiled, and TCRdb retains in-frame clones only, with some absent. The data contain about 60,000 clones, 80% to 85% of them seen just once; the ten biggest clones take up more than 8.5%. The chain links TRBV5-6 to TRBJ2-1, with 10 nucleotides matching TRBD2. Sequencing was carried out using peripheral blood. The receptor was isolated from a man younger than 45 with COVID-19, enrolled during active disease. CDR3 sequence: CASSPLAASGSREQFF. The CDR3 DNA reads as TGTGCCAGCAGCCCCCTCGCGGCTAGCGGGAGCCGTGAGCAGTTCTTC.